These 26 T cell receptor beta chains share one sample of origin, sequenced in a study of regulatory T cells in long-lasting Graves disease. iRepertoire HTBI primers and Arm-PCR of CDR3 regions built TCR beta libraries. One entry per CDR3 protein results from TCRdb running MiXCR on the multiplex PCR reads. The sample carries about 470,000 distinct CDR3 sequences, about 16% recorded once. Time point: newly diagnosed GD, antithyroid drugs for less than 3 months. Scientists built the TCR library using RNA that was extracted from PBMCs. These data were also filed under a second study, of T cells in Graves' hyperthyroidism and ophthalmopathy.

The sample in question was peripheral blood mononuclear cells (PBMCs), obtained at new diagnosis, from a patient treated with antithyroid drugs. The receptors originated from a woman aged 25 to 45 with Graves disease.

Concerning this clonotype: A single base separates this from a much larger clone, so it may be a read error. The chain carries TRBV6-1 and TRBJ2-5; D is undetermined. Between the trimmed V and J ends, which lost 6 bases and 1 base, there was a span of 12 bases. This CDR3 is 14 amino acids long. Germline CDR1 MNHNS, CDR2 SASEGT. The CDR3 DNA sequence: TGTGCCAGCAGCATAAGACAAACCCAAGAGACCCAGTACTTC. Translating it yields CASSIRQTQETQYF.

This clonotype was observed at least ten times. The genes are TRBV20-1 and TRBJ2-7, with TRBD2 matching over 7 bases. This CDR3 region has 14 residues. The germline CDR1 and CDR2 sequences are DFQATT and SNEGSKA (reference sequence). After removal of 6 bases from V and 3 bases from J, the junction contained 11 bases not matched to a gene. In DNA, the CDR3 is TGCAGTGCCAATAACCGGGACTACCTCTACGAGCAGTACTTC. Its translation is CSANNRDYLYEQYF.

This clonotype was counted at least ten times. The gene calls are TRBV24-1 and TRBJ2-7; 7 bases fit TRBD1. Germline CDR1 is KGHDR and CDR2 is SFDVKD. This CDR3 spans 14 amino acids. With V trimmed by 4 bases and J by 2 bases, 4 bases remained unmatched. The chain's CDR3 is CATSEHDRAYEQYF. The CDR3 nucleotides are TGTGCCACCAGTGAGCATGACAGGGCCTACGAGCAGTACTTC.

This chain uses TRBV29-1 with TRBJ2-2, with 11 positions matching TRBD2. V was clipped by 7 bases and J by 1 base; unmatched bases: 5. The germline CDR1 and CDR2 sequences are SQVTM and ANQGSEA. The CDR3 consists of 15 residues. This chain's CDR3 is CSGYLAGGNTGELFF. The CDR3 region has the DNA TGCAGCGGTTACCTAGCGGGAGGGAACACCGGGGAGCTGTTTTTT.

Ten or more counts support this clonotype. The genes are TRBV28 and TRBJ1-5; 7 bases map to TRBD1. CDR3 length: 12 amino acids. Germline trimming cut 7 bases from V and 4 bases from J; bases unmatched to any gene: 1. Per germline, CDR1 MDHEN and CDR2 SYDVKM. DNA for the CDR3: TGTGCCAGCATGACAGGGAATCAGCCCCAGCATTTT. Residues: CASMTGNQPQHF. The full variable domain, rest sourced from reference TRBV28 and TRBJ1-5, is DVKVTQSSRYLVKRTGEKVFLECVQDMDHENMFWYRQDPGLGLRLIYFSYDVKMKEKGDIPEGYSVSREKKERFSLILESASTNQTSMYLCASMTGNQPQHFGDGTRLSIL.

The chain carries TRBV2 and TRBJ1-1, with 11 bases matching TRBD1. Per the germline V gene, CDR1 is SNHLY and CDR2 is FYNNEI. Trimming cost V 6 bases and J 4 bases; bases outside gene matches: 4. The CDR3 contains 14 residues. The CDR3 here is CASSGQGASTEAFF. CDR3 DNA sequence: TGTGCCAGCAGCGGACAGGGGGCCAGCACTGAAGCTTTCTTT.

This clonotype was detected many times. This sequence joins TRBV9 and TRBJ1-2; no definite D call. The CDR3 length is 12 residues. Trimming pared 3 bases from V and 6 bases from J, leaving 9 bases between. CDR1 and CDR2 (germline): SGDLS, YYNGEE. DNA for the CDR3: TGTGCCAGCAGCGCGACCGGCGATGGCTACACCTTC. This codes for CASSATGDGYTF.

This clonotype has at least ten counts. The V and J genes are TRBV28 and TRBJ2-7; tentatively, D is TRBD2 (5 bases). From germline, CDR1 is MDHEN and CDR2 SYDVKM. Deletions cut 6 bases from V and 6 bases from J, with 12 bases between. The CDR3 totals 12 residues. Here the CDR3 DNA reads TGTGCCAGCAGAATTTCCCGGGGCGAGCAGTACTTC. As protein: CASRISRGEQYF. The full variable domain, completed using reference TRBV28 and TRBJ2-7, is DVKVTQSSRYLVKRTGEKVFLECVQDMDHENMFWYRQDPGLGLRLIYFSYDVKMKEKGDIPEGYSVSREKKERFSLILESASTNQTSMYLCASRISRGEQYFGPGTRLTVT.

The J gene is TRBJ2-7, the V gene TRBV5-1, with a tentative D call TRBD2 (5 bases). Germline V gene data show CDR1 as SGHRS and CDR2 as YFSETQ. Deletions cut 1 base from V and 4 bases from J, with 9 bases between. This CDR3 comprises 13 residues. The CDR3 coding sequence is TGCGCCAGCAGCTTGCGGGGTGGGTACGAGCAGTACTTC. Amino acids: CASSLRGGYEQYF.

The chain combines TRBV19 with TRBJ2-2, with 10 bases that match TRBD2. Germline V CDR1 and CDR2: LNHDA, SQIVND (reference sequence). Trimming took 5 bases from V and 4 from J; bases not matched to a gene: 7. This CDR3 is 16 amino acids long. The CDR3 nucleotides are TGTGCCAGTAGTGTGCGACTAGCGGGCTTCACCGGGGAGCTGTTTTTT. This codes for CASSVRLAGFTGELFF.

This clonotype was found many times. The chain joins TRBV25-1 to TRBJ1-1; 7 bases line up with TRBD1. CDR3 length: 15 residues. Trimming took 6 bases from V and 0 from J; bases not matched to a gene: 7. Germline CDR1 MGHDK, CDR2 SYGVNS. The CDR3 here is CASRDRAGMNTEAFF. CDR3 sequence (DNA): TGTGCCAGCAGAGACAGGGCCGGCATGAACACTGAAGCTTTCTTT.

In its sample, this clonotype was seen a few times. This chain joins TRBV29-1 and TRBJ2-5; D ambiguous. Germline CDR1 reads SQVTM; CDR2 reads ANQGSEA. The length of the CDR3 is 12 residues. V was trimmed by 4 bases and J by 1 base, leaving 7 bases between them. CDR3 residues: CSVVVGQETQYF. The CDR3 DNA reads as TGCAGCGTTGTTGTTGGCCAAGAGACCCAGTACTTC.

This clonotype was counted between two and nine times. The CDR3: CASGRASHNEQFF. The CDR3 DNA reads as TGTGCCAGCGGGAGGGCCAGCCACAATGAGCAGTTCTTC. The rearrangement uses TRBV6-1 and TRBJ2-1; 7 bases are a match to TRBD2. The CDR3 is 13 residues long. Germline loops: CDR1 MNHNS, CDR2 SASEGT. The V gene end was trimmed by 8 bases and the J gene end by 5 bases; junction bases not matched to a gene: 6.

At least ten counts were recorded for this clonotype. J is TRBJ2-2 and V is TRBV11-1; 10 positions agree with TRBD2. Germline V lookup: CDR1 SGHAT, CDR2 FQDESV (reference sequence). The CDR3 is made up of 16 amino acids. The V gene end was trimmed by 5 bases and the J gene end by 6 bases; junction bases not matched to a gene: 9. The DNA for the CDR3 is TGTGCCAGCAGCCCGGGACTAGCGACAGACGCCGGGGAGCTGTTTTTT. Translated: CASSPGLATDAGELFF.

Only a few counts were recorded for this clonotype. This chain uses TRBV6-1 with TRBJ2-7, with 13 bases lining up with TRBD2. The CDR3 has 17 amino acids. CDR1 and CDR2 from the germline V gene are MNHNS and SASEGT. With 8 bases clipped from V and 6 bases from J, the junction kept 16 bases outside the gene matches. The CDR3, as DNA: TGTGCCAGCCTTCCTTTAGGGACTAGCGGGATTTCGGCCGAGCAGTACTTC. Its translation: CASLPLGTSGISAEQYF.

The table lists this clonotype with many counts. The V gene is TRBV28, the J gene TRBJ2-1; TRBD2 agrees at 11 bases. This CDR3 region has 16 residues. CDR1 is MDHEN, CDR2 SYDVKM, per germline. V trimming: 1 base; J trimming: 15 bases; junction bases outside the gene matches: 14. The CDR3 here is CASSLSLGASGRIPFF. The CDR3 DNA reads TGTGCCAGCAGTTTATCCCTGGGAGCTAGCGGGAGGATCCCGTTCTTC.

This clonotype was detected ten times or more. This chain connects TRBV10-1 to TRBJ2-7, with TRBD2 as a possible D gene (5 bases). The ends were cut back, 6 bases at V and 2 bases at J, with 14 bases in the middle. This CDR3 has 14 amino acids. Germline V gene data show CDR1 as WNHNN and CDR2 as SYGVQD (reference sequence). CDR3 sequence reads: CASSRDTGPYEQYF. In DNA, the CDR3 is TGCGCCAGCAGCCGGGATACCGGCCCCTACGAGCAGTACTTC.

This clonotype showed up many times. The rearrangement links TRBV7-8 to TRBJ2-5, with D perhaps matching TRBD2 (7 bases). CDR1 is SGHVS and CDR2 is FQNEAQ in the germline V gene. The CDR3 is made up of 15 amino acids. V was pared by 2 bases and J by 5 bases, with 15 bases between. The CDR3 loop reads CASSLRRGGGETQYF. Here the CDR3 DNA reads TGTGCCAGCAGCTTAAGGAGGGGGGGAGGGGAGACCCAGTACTTC.

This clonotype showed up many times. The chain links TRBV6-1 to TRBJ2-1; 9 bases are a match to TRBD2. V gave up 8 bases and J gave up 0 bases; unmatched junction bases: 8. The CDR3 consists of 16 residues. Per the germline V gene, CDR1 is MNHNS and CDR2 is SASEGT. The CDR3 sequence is CASRDSGRPSYNEQFF. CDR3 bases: TGTGCCAGCCGCGATAGCGGGAGACCCTCCTACAATGAGCAGTTCTTC.

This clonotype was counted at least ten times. The CDR3 sequence is CASSESRVVQPQHF. In DNA, the CDR3 is TGTGCCAGCAGTGAGAGCCGAGTGGTTCAGCCCCAGCATTTT. The rearrangement joins TRBV2 to TRBJ1-5; D not resolved. The CDR3 has 14 amino acids. The V end lost 3 bases, the J end lost 6 bases, and 12 bases lay between the germline ends. The germline CDR1 and CDR2 sequences are SNHLY and FYNNEI.

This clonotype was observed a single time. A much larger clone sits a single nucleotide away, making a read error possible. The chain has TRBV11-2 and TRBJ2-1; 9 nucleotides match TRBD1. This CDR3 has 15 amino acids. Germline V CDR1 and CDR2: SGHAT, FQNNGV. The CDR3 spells CVSSLWGQGRTEQFF. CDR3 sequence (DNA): TGTGTCAGCAGCTTATGGGGACAGGGTAGGACTGAGCAGTTCTTC. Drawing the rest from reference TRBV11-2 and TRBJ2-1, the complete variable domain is EAGVAQSPRYKIIEKRQSVAFWCNPISGHATLYWYQQILGQGPKLLIQFQNNGVVDDSQLPKDRFSAERLKGVDSTLKIQPAKLEDSAVYLCVSSLWGQGRTEQFFGPGTRLTVL.

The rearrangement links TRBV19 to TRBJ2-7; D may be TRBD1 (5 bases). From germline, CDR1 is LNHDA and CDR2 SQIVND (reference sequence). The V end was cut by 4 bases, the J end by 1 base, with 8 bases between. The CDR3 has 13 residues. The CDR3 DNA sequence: TGTGCCAGTAGTACGACAGTGTCCTACGAGCAGTACTTC. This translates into CASSTTVSYEQYF.

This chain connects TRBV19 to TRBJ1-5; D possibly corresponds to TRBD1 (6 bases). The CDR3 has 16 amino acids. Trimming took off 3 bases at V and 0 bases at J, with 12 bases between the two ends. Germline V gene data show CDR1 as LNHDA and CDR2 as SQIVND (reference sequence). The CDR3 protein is CASSIAGQLSNQPQHF. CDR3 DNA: TGTGCCAGTAGTATCGCCGGACAGCTTAGCAATCAGCCCCAGCATTTT.

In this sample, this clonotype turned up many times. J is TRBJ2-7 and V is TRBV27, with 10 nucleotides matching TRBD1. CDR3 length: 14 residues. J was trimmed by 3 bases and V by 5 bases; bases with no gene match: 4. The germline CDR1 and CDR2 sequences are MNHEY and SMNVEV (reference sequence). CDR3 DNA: TGTGCCAGCAGTCGGACAGGGGGAGGCTACGAGCAGTACTTC. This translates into CASSRTGGGYEQYF.

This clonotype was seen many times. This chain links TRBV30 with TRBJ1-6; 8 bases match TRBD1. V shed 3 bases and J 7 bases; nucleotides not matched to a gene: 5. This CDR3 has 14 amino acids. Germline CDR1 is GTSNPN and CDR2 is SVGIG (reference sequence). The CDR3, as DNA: TGTGCCTGGAGCAGGGCAGGGGGCAATTCACCCCTCCACTTT. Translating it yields CAWSRAGGNSPLHF.

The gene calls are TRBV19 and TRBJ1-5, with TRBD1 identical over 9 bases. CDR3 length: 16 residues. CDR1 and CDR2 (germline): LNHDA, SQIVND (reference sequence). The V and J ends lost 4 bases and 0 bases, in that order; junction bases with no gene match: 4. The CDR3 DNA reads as TGTGCCAGTAGTAAGGACAGGGGAGATAGCAATCAGCCCCAGCATTTT. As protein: CASSKDRGDSNQPQHF.